This T cell receptor (beta chain) appears in the sequencing data of a study of cytomegalovirus exposure and HLA in healthy donors. The CDR3 is 15 amino acids. V was pared by 4 bases and J by 1 base, with 2 bases of the junction left unmatched. Germline lookup yields CDR1 SGHRS and CDR2 YFSETQ. A word on this clone: Its target is unknown.

Study-wide findings and caveats: A few of the chains that were CMV-associated were confirmed in vitro to be specific for CMV antigens.

Profiled with immunoSEQ multiplex PCR; TCRdb holds only in-frame clones, not every one. The sample includes 150,000 to 200,000 clones, 86% of them seen just once. The J gene is TRBJ2-1, the V gene TRBV5-1, with 10 nucleotides matching TRBD2. The sequencing sample was made of PBMCs. The receptor comes from a woman younger than 35 in good health and CMV-seronegative. The CDR3 region has the DNA TGCGCCAGCAGCAGTAGCGGGGGGTCCTACAATGAGCAGTTCTTC. Translation: CASSSSGGSYNEQFF.